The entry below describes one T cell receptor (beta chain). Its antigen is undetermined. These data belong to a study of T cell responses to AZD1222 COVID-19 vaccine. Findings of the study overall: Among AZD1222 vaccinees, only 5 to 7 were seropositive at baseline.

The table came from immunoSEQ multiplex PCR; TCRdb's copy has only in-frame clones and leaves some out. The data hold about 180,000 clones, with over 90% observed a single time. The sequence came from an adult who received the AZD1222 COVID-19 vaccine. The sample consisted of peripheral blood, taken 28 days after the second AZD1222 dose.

The CDR3 sequence is CASSPGQVNAYNEQFF. CDR3 sequence (DNA): TGTGCCAGCAGCCCCGGACAGGTGAATGCCTACAATGAGCAGTTCTTC. J is TRBJ2-1 and V is TRBV3-1 (or the pseudogene TRBV3-2), with 7 positions matching TRBD1. This CDR3 comprises 16 residues. V dropped 4 bases and J dropped 2; count of bases not matched to a gene: 8. Germline V CDR1 and CDR2: LGHDT, YNNKEL (reference sequence).